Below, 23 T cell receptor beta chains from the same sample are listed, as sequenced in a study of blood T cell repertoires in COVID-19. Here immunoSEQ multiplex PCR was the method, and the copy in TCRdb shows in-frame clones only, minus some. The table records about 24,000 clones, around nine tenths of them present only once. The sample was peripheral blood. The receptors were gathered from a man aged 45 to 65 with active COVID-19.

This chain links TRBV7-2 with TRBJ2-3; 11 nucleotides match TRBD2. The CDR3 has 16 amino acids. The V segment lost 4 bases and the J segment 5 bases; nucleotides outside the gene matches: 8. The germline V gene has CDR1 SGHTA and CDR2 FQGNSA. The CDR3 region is CASSSVAGGQGDTQYF. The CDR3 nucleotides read TGTGCCAGCAGCTCAGTAGCGGGGGGGCAGGGAGATACGCAGTATTTT.

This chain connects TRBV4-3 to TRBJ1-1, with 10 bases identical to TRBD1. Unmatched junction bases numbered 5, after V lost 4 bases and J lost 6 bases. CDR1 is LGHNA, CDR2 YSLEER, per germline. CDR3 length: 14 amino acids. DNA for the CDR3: TGCGCCAGCAGCCGGGACAGGGGAGGTTCTGAAGCTTTCTTT. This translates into CASSRDRGGSEAFF.

As DNA, the CDR3 is TGTGCCAGCAGCAAGGGGACAGGGGATTGGAACACTGAAGCTTTCTTT. As protein: CASSKGTGDWNTEAFF. The chain employs TRBV21-1 and TRBJ1-1; the tabulated D call, TRBD1, remains unverified against the DNA. TRBV21-1 is reported as a pseudogene. This CDR3 region has 16 residues.

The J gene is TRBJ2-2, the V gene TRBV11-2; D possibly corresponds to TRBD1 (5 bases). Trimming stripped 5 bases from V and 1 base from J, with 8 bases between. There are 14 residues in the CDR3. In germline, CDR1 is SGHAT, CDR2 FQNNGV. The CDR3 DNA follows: TGTGCCAGCAGCCGTAGGGGGAACACCGGGGAGCTGTTTTTT. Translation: CASSRRGNTGELFF.

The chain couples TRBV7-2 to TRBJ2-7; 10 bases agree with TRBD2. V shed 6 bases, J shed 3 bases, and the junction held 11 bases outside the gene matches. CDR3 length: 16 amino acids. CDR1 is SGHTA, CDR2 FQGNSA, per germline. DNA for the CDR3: TGTGCCAGCAGTCCAAGGTTAGCGGGGGGAATCTACGAGCAGTACTTC. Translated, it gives CASSPRLAGGIYEQYF.

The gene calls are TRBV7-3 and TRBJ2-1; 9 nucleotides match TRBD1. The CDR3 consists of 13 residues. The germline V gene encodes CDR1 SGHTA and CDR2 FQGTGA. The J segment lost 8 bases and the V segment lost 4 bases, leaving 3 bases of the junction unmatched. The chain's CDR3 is CASSSGQGDEQFF. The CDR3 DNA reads TGTGCCAGCAGCTCGGGACAGGGCGATGAGCAGTTCTTC. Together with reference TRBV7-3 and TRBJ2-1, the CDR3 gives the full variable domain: GAGVSQTPSNKVTEKGKYVELRCDPISGHTALYWYRQSLGQGPEFLIYFQGTGAADDSGLPNDRFFAVRPEGSVSTLKIQRTERGDSAVYLCASSSGQGDEQFFGPGTRLTVL.

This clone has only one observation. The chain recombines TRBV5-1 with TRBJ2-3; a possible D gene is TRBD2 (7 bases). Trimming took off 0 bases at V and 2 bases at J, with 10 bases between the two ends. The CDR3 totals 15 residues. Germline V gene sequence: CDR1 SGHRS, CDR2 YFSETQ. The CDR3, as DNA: TGCGCCAGCAGCTTGGCGGGGGGCTTCACAGATACGCAGTATTTT. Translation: CASSLAGGFTDTQYF.

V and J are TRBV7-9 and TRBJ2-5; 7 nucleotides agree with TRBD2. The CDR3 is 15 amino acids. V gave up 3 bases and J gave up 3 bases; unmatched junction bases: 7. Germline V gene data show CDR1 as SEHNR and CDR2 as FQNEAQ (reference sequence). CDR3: CASSLSTGTKETQYF. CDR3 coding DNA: TGTGCCAGCAGCTTGTCCACCGGGACTAAAGAGACCCAGTACTTC.

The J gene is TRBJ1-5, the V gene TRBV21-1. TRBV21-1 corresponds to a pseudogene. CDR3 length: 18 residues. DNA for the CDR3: TGTGCCAGCAGCTGCCGAGGAGTGGTGGAATACCTCAATCAGCCCCAGCATTTT. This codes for CASSCRGVVEYLNQPQHF.

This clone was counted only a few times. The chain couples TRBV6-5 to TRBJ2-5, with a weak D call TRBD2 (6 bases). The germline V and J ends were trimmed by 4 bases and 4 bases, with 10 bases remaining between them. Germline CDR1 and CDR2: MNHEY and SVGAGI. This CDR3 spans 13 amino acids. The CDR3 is CASSLPGAETQYF. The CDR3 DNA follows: TGTGCCAGCAGTTTGCCGGGAGCAGAGACCCAGTACTTC.

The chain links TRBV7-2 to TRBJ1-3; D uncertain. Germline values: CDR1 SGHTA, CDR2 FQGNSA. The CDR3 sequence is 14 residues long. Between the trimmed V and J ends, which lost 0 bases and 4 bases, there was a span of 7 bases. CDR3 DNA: TGTGCCAGCAGCTTAGCGAAAAGCGGAAACACCATATATTTT. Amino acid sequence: CASSLAKSGNTIYF.

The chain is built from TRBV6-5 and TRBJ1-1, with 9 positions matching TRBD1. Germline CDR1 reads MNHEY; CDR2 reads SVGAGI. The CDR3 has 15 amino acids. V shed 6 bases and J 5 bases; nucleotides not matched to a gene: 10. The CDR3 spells CASSKRQGGVTEAFF. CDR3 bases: TGTGCCAGCAGCAAGAGACAGGGGGGTGTGACTGAAGCTTTCTTT.

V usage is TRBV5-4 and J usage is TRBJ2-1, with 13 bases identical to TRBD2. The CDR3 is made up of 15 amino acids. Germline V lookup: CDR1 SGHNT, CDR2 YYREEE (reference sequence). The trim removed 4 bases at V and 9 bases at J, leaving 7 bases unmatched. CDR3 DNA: TGTGCCAGCAGCGAACTAGCGGGAGGGCCGCTTGAGCAGTTCTTC. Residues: CASSELAGGPLEQFF.

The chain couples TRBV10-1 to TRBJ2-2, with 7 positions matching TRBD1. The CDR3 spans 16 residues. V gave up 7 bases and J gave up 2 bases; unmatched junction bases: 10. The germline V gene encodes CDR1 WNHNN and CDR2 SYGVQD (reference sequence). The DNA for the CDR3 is TGCGCCAGCATAATTGGGGGACAGCGAAACACCGGGGAGCTGTTTTTT. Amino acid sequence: CASIIGGQRNTGELFF.

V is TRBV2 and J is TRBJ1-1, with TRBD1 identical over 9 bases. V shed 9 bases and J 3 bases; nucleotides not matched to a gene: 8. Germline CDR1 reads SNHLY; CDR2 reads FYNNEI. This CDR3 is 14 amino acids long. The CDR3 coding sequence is TGTGCCAGAGAGGCGGGACAGGGCTACACTGAAGCTTTCTTT. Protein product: CAREAGQGYTEAFF.

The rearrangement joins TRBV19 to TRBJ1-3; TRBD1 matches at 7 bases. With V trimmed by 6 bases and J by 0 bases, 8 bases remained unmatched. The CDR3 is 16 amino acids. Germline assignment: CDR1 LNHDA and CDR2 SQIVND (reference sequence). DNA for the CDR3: TGTGCCAGTAGATCTAACCGGGACAGCTCTGGAAACACCATATATTTT. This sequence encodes CASRSNRDSSGNTIYF.

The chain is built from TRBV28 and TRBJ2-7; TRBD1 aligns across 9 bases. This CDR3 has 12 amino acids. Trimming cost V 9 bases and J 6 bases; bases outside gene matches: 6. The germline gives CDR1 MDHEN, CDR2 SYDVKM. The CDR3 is CASPGQGGEQYF. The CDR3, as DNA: TGTGCCAGTCCGGGACAGGGTGGCGAGCAGTACTTC. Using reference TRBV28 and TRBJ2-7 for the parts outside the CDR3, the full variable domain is DVKVTQSSRYLVKRTGEKVFLECVQDMDHENMFWYRQDPGLGLRLIYFSYDVKMKEKGDIPEGYSVSREKKERFSLILESASTNQTSMYLCASPGQGGEQYFGPGTRLTVT.

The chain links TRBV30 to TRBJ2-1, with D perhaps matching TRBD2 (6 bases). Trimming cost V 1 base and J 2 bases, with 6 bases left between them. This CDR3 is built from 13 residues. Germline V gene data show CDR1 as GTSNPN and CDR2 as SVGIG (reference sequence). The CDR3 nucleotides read TGTGCCTGGAGTGGGGGGGCCTACAATGAGCAGTTCTTC. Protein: CAWSGGAYNEQFF.

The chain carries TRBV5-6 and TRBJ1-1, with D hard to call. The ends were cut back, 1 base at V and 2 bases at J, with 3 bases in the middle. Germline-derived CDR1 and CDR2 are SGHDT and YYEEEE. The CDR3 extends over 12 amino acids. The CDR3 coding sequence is TGTGCCAGCAGCTTGTCAAACACTGAAGCTTTCTTT. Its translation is CASSLSNTEAFF.

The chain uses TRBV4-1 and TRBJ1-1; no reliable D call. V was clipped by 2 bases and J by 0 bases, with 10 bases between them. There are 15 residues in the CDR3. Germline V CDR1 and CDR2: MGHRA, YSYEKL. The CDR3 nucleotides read TGCGCCAGCAGCCAAACACTACCCATGAACACTGAAGCTTTCTTT. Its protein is CASSQTLPMNTEAFF.

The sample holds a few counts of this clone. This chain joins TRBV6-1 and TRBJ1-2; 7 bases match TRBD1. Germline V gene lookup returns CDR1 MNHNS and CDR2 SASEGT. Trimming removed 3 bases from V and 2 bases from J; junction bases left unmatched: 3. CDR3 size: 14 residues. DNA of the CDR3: TGTGCCAGCAGTGACGTGGACAGGAACTATGGCTACACCTTC. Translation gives CASSDVDRNYGYTF.

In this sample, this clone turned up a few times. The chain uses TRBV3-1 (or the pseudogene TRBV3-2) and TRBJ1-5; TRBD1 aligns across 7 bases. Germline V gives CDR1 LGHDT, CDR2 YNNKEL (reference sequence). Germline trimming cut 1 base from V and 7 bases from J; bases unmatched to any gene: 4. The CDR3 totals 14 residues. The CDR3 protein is CASSQGQGWQPQHF. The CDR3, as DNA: TGTGCCAGCAGCCAAGGACAGGGCTGGCAGCCCCAGCATTTT.

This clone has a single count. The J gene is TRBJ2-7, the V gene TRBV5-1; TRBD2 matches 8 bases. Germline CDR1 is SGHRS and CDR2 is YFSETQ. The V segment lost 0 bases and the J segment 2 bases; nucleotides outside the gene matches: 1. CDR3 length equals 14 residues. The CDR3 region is CASSLGGGPYEQYF. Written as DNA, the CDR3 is TGCGCCAGCAGCTTGGGCGGGGGGCCCTACGAGCAGTACTTC.